The rows below give T cell receptor beta chains drawn from one sample of a study of OX40 agonist ivuxolimab in advanced cancers. The table came from immunoSEQ multiplex PCR; TCRdb's copy has only in-frame clones and leaves some out. The sample has 15,000 to 20,000 clones, roughly four fifths seen once; the top ten hold less than 55%. The specimen comprised CD4+ or CD8+ T cells sorted from blood, sampled in a trial of the OX40 agonist ivuxolimab. The source of these receptors is an adult with an advanced solid tumor such as melanoma, head and neck, liver or kidney cancer. Both conserved end residues are part of each CDR3. Fields, in order: clone size, V gene, CDR3 length, J gene, D gene, CDR3 protein, CDR3 DNA. D genes are given only for firm matches. Clone size, where shown, is once, few, many, or a class for clones that have expanded.

once	TRBV23-1	17	TRBJ2-7	-	CASSQIGPGPSSYEQYF	TGCGCCAGCAGTCAAATAGGTCCAGGGCCAAGCTCCTACGAGCAGTACTTC
-	TRBV6-1	14	TRBJ2-7	-	CASSERDGTYEQYF	TGTGCCAGCAGTGAAAGGGACGGGACCTACGAGCAGTACTTC
-	TRBV4-1	15	TRBJ2-7	-	CASSQAGHVSYEQYF	TGCGCCAGCAGCCAAGCGGGACATGTCTCTTACGAGCAGTACTTC
-	TRBV6-1	16	TRBJ2-3	-	CASSELPEASTDTQYF	TGTGCCAGCAGCGAACTGCCCGAGGCTAGCACAGATACGCAGTATTTT
-	TRBV28	16	TRBJ1-2	-	CASSLREPSYLYGYTF	TGTGCCAGCAGTCTCCGGGAGCCGTCGTACCTCTATGGCTACACCTTC
once	TRBV29-1	14	TRBJ2-7	-	CSAMGLILSYEQYF	TGCAGCGCCATGGGACTGATCCTCTCCTACGAGCAGTACTTC
-	TRBV2	14	TRBJ2-7	TRBD1	CASRPGTGGGEQYF	TGTGCCAGCAGGCCCGGGACAGGGGGCGGCGAGCAGTACTTC
-	TRBV19	15	TRBJ2-1	-	CASSIVAGARNEQFF	TGTGCCAGTAGTATAGTCGCGGGGGCCCGAAATGAGCAGTTCTTC
-	TRBV19	13	TRBJ1-5	-	CASSISASGPQHF	TGTGCCAGTAGTATATCCGCCTCCGGGCCCCAGCATTTT
-	TRBV6-7	13	TRBJ2-7	TRBD1	CASSATGGYEQYF	TGTGCCAGTTCAGCGACAGGGGGCTACGAGCAGTACTTC
few	TRBV7-6	13	TRBJ2-7	-	CASSSAEGYEQYF	TGTGCCAGCAGCTCAGCGGAGGGCTACGAGCAGTACTTC
-	TRBV28	14	TRBJ1-3	-	CASSSRGSGNTIYF	TGTGCCAGCAGTTCCCGAGGCTCTGGAAACACCATATATTTT
once	TRBV7-9	14	TRBJ2-3	-	CASSLEASTDTQYF	TGTGCCAGCAGCCTCGAGGCAAGCACAGATACGCAGTATTTT
-	TRBV2	15	TRBJ2-1	TRBD2	CASRGTSGGYNEQFF	TGTGCCAGCAGGGGTACTAGCGGGGGGTACAATGAGCAGTTCTTC
-	TRBV7-3	16	TRBJ2-2	-	CASSLTSYRDTGELFF	TGTGCCAGCAGCTTAACGAGTTACAGGGACACCGGGGAGCTGTTTTTT
-	TRBV27	17	TRBJ2-3	-	CASSPRDSGLGADTQYF	TGTGCCAGCAGTCCACGCGACAGTGGACTTGGGGCAGATACGCAGTATTTT
-	TRBV18	13	TRBJ1-2	-	CASSPGGVNGYTF	TGTGCCAGCTCACCAGGAGGGGTTAATGGCTACACCTTC
few	TRBV9	15	TRBJ2-2	-	CASSEGGHLTGELFF	TGTGCCAGCAGCGAGGGCGGACACCTCACCGGGGAGCTGTTTTTT
once	TRBV7-9	12	TRBJ2-3	TRBD1	CAVQGVTDTQYF	TGTGCCGTACAGGGGGTGACAGATACGCAGTATTTT
once	TRBV5-4	12	TRBJ1-1	-	CASSSLGTEAFF	TGTGCCAGCAGCTCCCTAGGCACTGAAGCTTTCTTT
-	TRBV7-2	13	TRBJ1-2	-	CASSLEGLYGYTF	TGTGCCAGCAGCTTAGAGGGGCTCTATGGCTACACCTTC
-	TRBV6-5	11	TRBJ2-7	-	CASSYGVEQYF	TGTGCCAGCAGTTACGGGGTCGAGCAGTACTTC
-	TRBV9	14	TRBJ2-1	TRBD1	CASSPSGQGGEQFF	TGTGCCAGCAGCCCCTCGGGACAGGGGGGAGAGCAGTTCTTC
-	TRBV28	15	TRBJ1-1	-	CASSAESGGWTEAFF	TGTGCCAGCAGCGCGGAATCGGGGGGATGGACTGAAGCTTTCTTT
-	TRBV10-3	13	TRBJ2-3	-	CAISEGRTDTQYF	TGTGCCATCAGTGAGGGCCGCACAGATACGCAGTATTTT
-	TRBV4-3	17	TRBJ1-4	-	CASSARQLLATNEKLFF	TGCGCCAGCAGCGCAAGACAGCTCCTTGCAACTAATGAAAAACTGTTTTTT
few	TRBV6-6	13	TRBJ2-1	-	CASSYGSGNEQFF	TGTGCCAGCAGTTACGGCTCGGGGAATGAGCAGTTCTTC
-	TRBV6-4	15	TRBJ1-5	-	CASSPGAGGYWPQHF	TGTGCCAGCAGCCCCGGAGCCGGGGGATATTGGCCCCAGCATTTT
-	TRBV5-4	14	TRBJ1-1	TRBD1	CASSSTGGRTEAFF	TGTGCCAGCAGCTCGACAGGGGGCCGGACTGAAGCTTTCTTT
few	TRBV6-4	14	TRBJ2-1	TRBD1	CASSEDREASEQFF	TGTGCCAGCAGTGAGGACAGGGAGGCCAGTGAGCAGTTCTTC
few	TRBV7-9	15	TRBJ1-5	-	CASSLVQGYNQPQHF	TGTGCCAGCAGCTTAGTCCAGGGTTACAATCAGCCCCAGCATTTT
-	TRBV30	16	TRBJ2-2	TRBD2	CAERLAGGPTTGELFF	TGTGCCGAGAGACTAGCGGGGGGGCCTACCACCGGGGAGCTGTTTTTT
-	TRBV19	15	TRBJ1-6	-	CASTMGVVNNSPLHF	TGTGCCAGTACCATGGGGGTGGTCAATAATTCACCCCTCCACTTT
-	TRBV7-9	13	TRBJ2-7	-	CASSTGPQGEQYF	TGCGCCAGCAGCACCGGGCCTCAGGGCGAGCAGTACTTC
-	TRBV10-1	14	TRBJ2-1	TRBD2	CASALSVAGGEQFF	TGCGCCAGCGCACTATCCGTAGCGGGGGGTGAGCAGTTCTTC
-	TRBV18	16	TRBJ2-7	-	CASSPPMTGASYEQYF	TGTGCCAGCTCACCACCCATGACAGGCGCCTCCTACGAGCAGTACTTC
-	TRBV7-2	16	TRBJ1-2	TRBD1	CASSFFSDRGQDGYTF	TGTGCCAGCAGTTTCTTCTCTGACAGGGGGCAGGATGGCTACACCTTC
-	TRBV9	13	TRBJ1-2	-	CASSPEGSGGSTF	TGTGCCAGCAGCCCAGAGGGGTCGGGGGGAAGCACCTTC
few	TRBV6-4	13	TRBJ1-1	TRBD1	CASSTGGGTEAFF	TGTGCCAGCAGCACAGGGGGCGGCACTGAAGCTTTCTTT
-	TRBV19	12	TRBJ1-1	-	CASSMEGTEAFF	TGTGCCAGTAGTATGGAGGGGACTGAAGCTTTCTTT
-	TRBV4-2	16	TRBJ2-1	TRBD2	CASSQGGGLEGNEQFF	TGTGCCAGCAGCCAGGGGGGGGGTCTCGAAGGCAATGAGCAGTTCTTC
once	TRBV19	15	TRBJ2-1	TRBD1	CASSPGQGSYNEQFF	TGTGCCAGTAGCCCGGGACAGGGCTCCTACAATGAGCAGTTCTTC
-	TRBV6-6	16	TRBJ2-2	-	CASSYRMDLSFGELFF	TGTGCCAGCAGTTACAGAATGGACTTATCGTTCGGGGAGCTGTTTTTT
-	TRBV5-3	14	TRBJ2-7	TRBD1	CARSCDRGGYEQYF	TGTGCCAGAAGTTGTGACAGGGGCGGCTACGAGCAGTACTTC
few	TRBV4-1	14	TRBJ2-3	-	CASSLVRNTDTQYF	TGCGCCAGCAGCCTCGTTCGGAACACAGATACGCAGTATTTT
few	TRBV27	13	TRBJ1-5	-	CASSFTENQPQHF	TGTGCCAGCAGTTTCACAGAGAATCAGCCCCAGCATTTT
-	TRBV5-1	12	TRBJ2-7	-	CASQGYDYEQYF	TGCGCCAGCCAAGGTTACGACTACGAGCAGTACTTC
-	TRBV6-4	15	TRBJ1-5	-	CASRVSGDSNQPQHF	TGTGCCAGCAGGGTTTCAGGGGATAGCAATCAGCCCCAGCATTTT
-	TRBV27	17	TRBJ2-1	-	CASSFLLGGGSYNEQFF	TGTGCCAGCAGTTTTCTGTTGGGAGGAGGCTCCTACAATGAGCAGTTCTTC
-	TRBV4-1	12	TRBJ1-1	-	CASSQDGTEAFF	TGCGCCAGCAGCCAGGACGGCACTGAAGCTTTCTTT
-	TRBV4-1	15	TRBJ2-7	-	CASSHLGTGSYEQYF	TGCGCCAGCAGCCACCTGGGTACGGGCTCCTACGAGCAGTACTTC